The present entry profiles one T cell receptor (beta chain) with its context. Its antigen is currently unknown. This CDR3 region has 18 residues. Trimming removed 5 bases from V and 1 base from J; junction bases left unmatched: 13. CDR1 and CDR2 from the germline V gene are SNHLY and FYNNEI. 5'RACE with constant-segment primers yielded barcoded, UMI-tagged TCR alpha and TCR beta cDNA libraries. TCRdb re-analysed the 5' RACE reads in MiXCR, keeping a single row per CDR3 protein. The sample consists of 200,000 to 250,000 distinct CDR3 sequences, 15% of them appearing once. This entry belongs to a study of T-cell memory formation after mild COVID-19. General study results and limits: A second wave expanding day 15 to 37 was CD4+-biased; contracting clones were balanced.

This TCR was sampled from an adult woman who had mild COVID-19 (a few samples of this study predate the infection). Cell type and time point are not known. Sequencing was performed on PBMCs or a T cell subset sorted from them (not recorded which). This chain links TRBV2 with TRBJ2-2; 7 positions match TRBD1. The CDR3 loop reads CASSTQQGSAENTGELFF. CDR3 sequence (DNA): TGTGCCAGCAGTACCCAACAGGGGTCAGCAGAGAACACCGGGGAGCTGTTTTTT. The entire variable domain, with the rest obtained from reference TRBV2 and TRBJ2-2, is as follows: EPEVTQTPSHQVTQMGQEVILRCVPISNHLYFYWYRQILGQKVEFLVSFYNNEISEKSEIFDDQFSVERPDGSNFTLKIRSTKLEDSAMYFCASSTQQGSAENTGELFFGEGSRLTVL.